The 32 T cell receptor beta chains in this list originate from one sample, sequenced in a study of blood T cells in healthy people across ages. Through a sample-barcoded 5' primer and a J-beta primer mix, a second PCR was run for roughly 6 to 12 cycles. MiXCR was run by TCRdb on the 5' RACE reads, yielding one entry per CDR3 protein. The sample carries 1.5 million or so distinct CDR3 sequences, 42% recorded once. The specimen was blood. Receptors were obtained from a young woman in good health.

The chain employs TRBV12-3 or TRBV12-4 and TRBJ2-3; perhaps TRBD2 as D (6 bases). The CDR3 is 15 residues long. Trimming pared 1 base from V and 2 bases from J, leaving 10 bases between. This chain's CDR3 is CASSLEAGLTDTQYF. The CDR3 DNA is TGTGCCAGCAGTTTAGAGGCGGGACTCACAGATACGCAGTATTTT.

The rearrangement uses TRBV7-9 and TRBJ1-2, with D perhaps matching TRBD1 (5 bases). CDR3 length: 14 residues. Germline assignment: CDR1 SEHNR and CDR2 FQNEAQ (reference sequence). V was pared by 1 base and J by 5 bases, with 11 bases between. For the CDR3, the DNA is TGTGCCAGCAGCTTAGTCCCAGGGTCTTATGGCTACACCTTC. Residues: CASSLVPGSYGYTF.

As concerns this clonotype: A read error may account for a junction end that differs from germline. This chain uses TRBV12-5 with TRBJ2-3; D not resolved. The CDR3 covers 11 residues. The germline gives CDR1 LGHNT, CDR2 FRNRAP. The CDR3 reads CATGLDDTQYF. CDR3 nucleotides: TGTGCTACTGGTTTAGATGATACGCAGTATTTT.

The chain employs TRBV14 and TRBJ2-1; D gene unclear. The length of the CDR3 is 13 residues. Looked up from germline, CDR1 is SGHDN and CDR2 is FVKESK. Trimming left V 6 bases short and J 8 bases short, with 14 bases between. The CDR3 here is CASRPRLYDEQFF. Here the CDR3 DNA reads TGTGCCAGCAGACCAAGGTTGTACGATGAGCAGTTCTTC.

The chain joins TRBV20-1 to TRBJ2-3; 9 bases are shared with TRBD2. V shed 6 bases, J shed 3 bases, and the junction held 13 bases outside the gene matches. The CDR3 covers 16 residues. Germline-derived CDR1 and CDR2 are DFQATT and SNEGSKA (reference sequence). The CDR3 spells CSANSPAGGRTDTQYF. CDR3 nucleotide sequence: TGCAGTGCAAATTCCCCAGCGGGGGGTAGGACAGATACGCAGTATTTT.

This clonotype turned up a few times. V and J are TRBV19 and TRBJ2-7; 9 bases map to TRBD1. Germline assignment: CDR1 LNHDA and CDR2 SQIVND (reference sequence). V lost 5 bases and J lost 6; bases outside the gene matches: 11. The CDR3 is 15 residues long. DNA for the CDR3: TGTGCCAGTAGTGCGCACCGGGGGACAGGGTTCGAGCAGTACTTC. It encodes CASSAHRGTGFEQYF.

The genes are TRBV2 and TRBJ2-2; perhaps TRBD1 as D (5 bases). CDR1 and CDR2 from the germline V gene are SNHLY and FYNNEI. This CDR3 has 14 residues. V gave up 7 bases and J gave up 2 bases, with 11 bases separating them. As DNA, the CDR3 is TGTGCCAGCACCAGAAGGGGCAACACCGGGGAGCTGTTTTTT. This codes for CASTRRGNTGELFF.

The chain is built from TRBV20-1 and TRBJ2-3; no reliable D call. The germline gives CDR1 DFQATT, CDR2 SNEGSKA (reference sequence). The CDR3 has 14 amino acids. V lost 0 bases and J lost 6, with 13 bases in between. The CDR3 spells CSARDAYDPDTQYF. The CDR3, as DNA: TGCAGTGCTAGAGATGCTTATGACCCCGATACGCAGTATTTT.

This clonotype has just a few counts. This chain joins TRBV25-1 and TRBJ2-3; D might be TRBD1 (5 bases). The CDR3 totals 13 residues. Germline V gives CDR1 MGHDK, CDR2 SYGVNS. The V end was cut by 2 bases, the J end by 3 bases, with 6 bases between. The CDR3: CASSEKGTDTQYF. The CDR3 DNA sequence: TGTGCCAGCAGTGAAAAGGGGACAGATACGCAGTATTTT.

This clonotype turned up a few times. The V call is TRBV28, the J call TRBJ2-7, with 8 positions matching TRBD2. The CDR3 is 15 residues long. Trimming at V came to 10 bases and at J to 0 bases, leaving 11 bases not matched to a gene. The germline CDR1 and CDR2 sequences are MDHEN and SYDVKM. As DNA, the CDR3 is TGTGCCACTACCAGGGGACTAGACTCCTCCTACGAGCAGTACTTC. It specifies CATTRGLDSSYEQYF.

This chain connects TRBV4-2 to TRBJ2-3; 7 nucleotides line up with TRBD2. CDR3 length: 19 amino acids. Germline values: CDR1 LGHNA, CDR2 YNFKEQ. J lost 6 bases, V lost 0 bases, and 18 bases had no gene match. CDR3 sequence reads: CASSQDGVGSAGHVDTQYF. As DNA, the CDR3 is TGTGCCAGCAGCCAAGATGGGGTGGGGTCAGCGGGGCACGTCGATACGCAGTATTTT.

The chain links TRBV27 to TRBJ2-5, with 11 bases that match TRBD2. Judging by the DNA end, TRBJ2-1 fits better; the J call may be wrong. Germline V lookup: CDR1 MNHEY, CDR2 SMNVEV (reference sequence). The CDR3 covers 16 residues. CDR3 nucleotides: TGTGCCAGCAGCTCCGTAGCGGGAGGGACTCAAGAGACCCAGTTCTTC. Amino acid sequence: CASSSVAGGTQETQFF.

This chain joins TRBV9 and TRBJ1-1, with D unclear. CDR1 and CDR2 (germline): SGDLS, YYNGEE. Trimming left V 4 bases short and J 1 base short, with 11 bases between. CDR3 size: 14 residues. The CDR3 sequence is CASSKPSGNTEAFF. CDR3 in DNA: TGTGCCAGCAGCAAGCCCTCGGGGAACACTGAAGCTTTCTTT. Full variable domain (outside the CDR3, taken from reference TRBV9 and TRBJ1-1): DSGVTQTPKHLITATGQRVTLRCSPRSGDLSVYWYQQSLDQGLQFLIQYYNGEERAKGNILERFSAQQFPDLHSELNLSSLELGDSALYFCASSKPSGNTEAFFGQGTRLTVV.

The CDR3: CASRGWLNEQYF. The CDR3 DNA reads TGCGCCAGCAGAGGTTGGCTTAACGAGCAGTACTTC. The V and J genes are TRBV5-1 and TRBJ2-5; D not resolved. TRBJ2-7 explains the end of the DNA better; the J call may be wrong. The length of the CDR3 is 12 residues. Germline loops: CDR1 SGHRS, CDR2 YFSETQ.

The V and J genes are TRBV7-8 and TRBJ2-4, with TRBD2 identical over 11 bases. The J call may be wrong; the DNA end is better matched by TRBJ2-7. Per the germline V gene, CDR1 is SGHVS and CDR2 is FQNEAQ. The CDR3 is 15 residues long. CDR3 nucleotide sequence: TGTGCCAGCAGCAATAGACTAGCGGGAAGAAACGAGCAGTACTTC. It specifies CASSNRLAGRNEQYF.

This clonotype was recorded a few times. The genes are TRBV30 and TRBJ2-6; perhaps TRBD2 as D (5 bases). This CDR3 spans 14 amino acids. V was trimmed by 3 bases and J by 3 bases, leaving 9 bases between them. Germline V gene sequence: CDR1 GTSNPN, CDR2 SVGIG (reference sequence). CDR3 amino acids: CAWSGDGGANVLTF. The CDR3 nucleotides read TGTGCCTGGAGCGGGGATGGTGGGGCCAACGTCCTGACTTTC. The full variable domain, its missing parts supplied by reference TRBV30 and TRBJ2-6, is SQTIHQWPATLVQPVGSPLSLECTVEGTSNPNLYWYRQAAGRGLQLLFYSVGIGQISSEVPQNLSASRPQDRQFILSSKKLLLSDSGFYLCAWSGDGGANVLTFGAGSRLTVL.

This clonotype showed up just once. The chain links TRBV12-3 or TRBV12-4 to TRBJ2-5, with 13 bases aligning to TRBD2. V lost 6 bases to trimming and J lost 11 bases; unmatched junction nucleotides: 15. CDR3 length: 16 amino acids. The CDR3 DNA reads TGTGCCAGCAGCTCCTCGACTAGCGGGGGGTTGGGTGAGCAGTACTTC. This gives the protein CASSSSTSGGLGEQYF.

This clonotype has ten or more counts. The chain recombines TRBV20-1 with TRBJ2-3, with D tentatively TRBD1 or TRBD2 (6 bases each). CDR1 is DFQATT, CDR2 SNEGSKA, per germline (reference sequence). CDR3 length: 13 amino acids. The V and J ends lost 8 bases and 6 bases respectively, with 18 bases between them. The DNA for the CDR3 is TGCAGTTGGGGGGCGGCCTCGGCGGATACGCAGTATTTT. This sequence encodes CSWGAASADTQYF.

There are many counts of this clonotype. The V and J genes are TRBV7-2 and TRBJ2-1; D tentatively reads TRBD1 or TRBD2 (5 bases each). The length of the CDR3 is 16 residues. The germline V gene encodes CDR1 SGHTA and CDR2 FQGNSA. The germline V and J ends were trimmed by 8 bases and 0 bases, with 17 bases remaining between them. The CDR3 loop is CASGGWSAASYNEQFF. CDR3 DNA: TGTGCCAGCGGGGGATGGTCCGCGGCCTCCTACAATGAGCAGTTCTTC.

The chain combines TRBV12-3 or TRBV12-4 with TRBJ2-1; 7 nucleotides match TRBD1. Trimming cost V 11 bases and J 9 bases; bases outside gene matches: 13. This CDR3 comprises 13 residues. This CDR3 reads CAFGQAPTGEQFF. The CDR3 DNA follows: TGTGCCTTTGGACAGGCCCCTACGGGTGAGCAGTTCTTC.

The chain joins TRBV4-1 to TRBJ2-2, with 7 bases fitting TRBD1. V lost 8 bases and J lost 6; bases outside the gene matches: 9. The CDR3 length is 14 residues. Germline V gene sequence: CDR1 MGHRA, CDR2 YSYEKL. The CDR3 spells CASLGQGVPGELFF. CDR3 DNA sequence: TGCGCCAGCCTCGGGCAGGGGGTTCCCGGGGAGCTGTTTTTT.

Turning to this clonotype: A junction boundary mismatches the germline segment, possibly from a read error. This chain connects TRBV19 to TRBJ1-6, with D hard to call. Germline CDR1 and CDR2: LNHDA and SQIVND (reference sequence). The CDR3 length is 12 residues. In DNA form, the CDR3 reads TGTGTCAGTAGTAAGTCGAATTCACCCCTCCACTTT. Its translation: CVSSKSNSPLHF.

This clonotype has a handful of counts. V usage is TRBV28 and J usage is TRBJ2-7, with D possibly being TRBD1 (6 bases). CDR3 length equals 14 residues. V was cut by 6 bases and J by 0 bases, with 12 bases left in between. The germline CDR1 and CDR2 sequences are MDHEN and SYDVKM. The CDR3 coding sequence is TGTGCCAGCAGGCGACAGGAGAGCTCCTACGAGCAGTACTTC. Its protein product is CASRRQESSYEQYF.

This clonotype was observed a handful of times. This chain joins TRBV20-1 and TRBJ2-4; D unresolved. The V gene's germline CDR1 is DFQATT and CDR2 SNEGSKA (reference sequence). This CDR3 has 15 amino acids. Trimming removed 0 bases from V and 0 bases from J, with 9 bases in between. The CDR3 spells CSARDGRLAKNIQYF. The CDR3 nucleotides are TGCAGTGCTAGAGATGGGCGGCTAGCCAAAAACATTCAGTACTTC.

This clonotype was picked up a small number of times. The chain combines TRBV5-1 with TRBJ1-2, with 7 bases aligning to TRBD1. Germline V gene sequence: CDR1 SGHRS, CDR2 YFSETQ. The CDR3 loop spans 17 amino acids. Trimming took 6 bases from V and 1 from J; bases not matched to a gene: 15. The CDR3 bases are TGCGCCAGCACCGGAGGGGGAGGACAGGCCCTTAACTATGGCTACACCTTC. It encodes CASTGGGGQALNYGYTF.

As to this clonotype: Germline and junction disagree at one end, which may indicate a read error. The chain has TRBV29-1 and TRBJ1-1; TRBD1 agrees at 7 bases. From germline, CDR1 is SQVTM and CDR2 ANQGSEA. The length of the CDR3 is 13 residues. The CDR3 bases are TGCAGCGCCCGGGGACAGACGAACACTAAAGCTTTCTTT. Protein: CSARGQTNTKAFF.

The rearrangement joins TRBV7-6 to TRBJ1-1; unclear D gene. Germline-derived CDR1 and CDR2 are SGHVS and FNYEAQ. The CDR3 consists of 13 residues. With 6 bases removed from V and 0 bases from J, the gap between germline ends came to 8 bases. The CDR3 DNA reads as TGTGCCAGCAGGATGGAAATGAACACTGAAGCTTTCTTT. Translation: CASRMEMNTEAFF.

The sample holds a few counts of this clonotype. The V call is TRBV10-3, the J call TRBJ1-1, with a weak D call TRBD1 (6 bases). The CDR3 extends over 14 amino acids. V gave up 2 bases and J gave up 2 bases, with 9 bases separating them. Germline loops: CDR1 ENHRY, CDR2 SYGVKD. The CDR3 coding sequence is TGTGCCATCAGTGAGCCGGGACAAAACACTGAAGCTTTCTTT. Translation gives CAISEPGQNTEAFF.

The chain uses TRBV3-1 and TRBJ2-3, with TRBD2 identical over 11 bases. The CDR3 is made up of 17 amino acids. The V and J ends lost 3 bases and 2 bases, in that order; junction bases with no gene match: 7. CDR1 LGHDT and CDR2 YNNKEL come from the germline V gene (reference sequence). CDR3 DNA: TGTGCCAGCAGCCACCCCCAGACTAGCGGGGCCACAGATACGCAGTATTTT. This codes for CASSHPQTSGATDTQYF.

This clonotype was seen a handful of times. V gene TRBV7-8 combines with J gene TRBJ2-7; D not certain. The CDR3 runs 11 residues. Trimming pared 6 bases from V and 5 bases from J, leaving 8 bases between. Germline CDR1 SGHVS, CDR2 FQNEAQ. CDR3 bases: TGTGCCAGCAGAATCAACAACGAGCAGTACTTC. It encodes CASRINNEQYF.

J is TRBJ1-1 and V is TRBV6-5; D ambiguous. The CDR3 has 14 amino acids. Per the germline V gene, CDR1 is MNHEY and CDR2 is SVGAGI. Deletions cut 4 bases from V and 4 bases from J, with 13 bases between. CDR3 sequence (DNA): TGTGCCAGCAGTTCTCGGTTTTTTGGCACTGAAGCTTTCTTT. Protein sequence: CASSSRFFGTEAFF.

This clonotype was observed a few times. This chain links TRBV20-1 with TRBJ2-4; unclear D gene. This CDR3 contains 13 residues. From germline, CDR1 is DFQATT and CDR2 SNEGSKA (reference sequence). V lost 3 bases to trimming and J lost 0 bases, with 6 bases between them. DNA for the CDR3: TGCAGTGCTAGTTCCCTAGCCAAAAACATTCAGTACTTC. It yields the protein CSASSLAKNIQYF.